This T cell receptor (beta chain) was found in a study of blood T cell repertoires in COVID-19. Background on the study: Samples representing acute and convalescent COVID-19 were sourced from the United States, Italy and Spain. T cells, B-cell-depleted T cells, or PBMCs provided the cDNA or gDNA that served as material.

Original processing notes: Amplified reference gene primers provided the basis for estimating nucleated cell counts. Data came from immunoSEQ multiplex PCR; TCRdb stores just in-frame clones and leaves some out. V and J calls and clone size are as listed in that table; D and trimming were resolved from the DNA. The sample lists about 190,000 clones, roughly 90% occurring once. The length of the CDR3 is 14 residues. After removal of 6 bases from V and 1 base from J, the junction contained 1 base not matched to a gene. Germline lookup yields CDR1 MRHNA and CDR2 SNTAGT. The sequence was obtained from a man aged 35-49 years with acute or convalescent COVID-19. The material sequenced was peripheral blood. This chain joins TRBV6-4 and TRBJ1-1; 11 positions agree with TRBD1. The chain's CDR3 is CASRGQGGNTEAFF. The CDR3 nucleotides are TGTGCCAGCAGGGGACAGGGGGGGAACACTGAAGCTTTCTTT.